The 21 T cell receptor beta chains below all came from one sample that was sequenced in a study of persistence of HIV-infected CD4 T cells. Overlapping HIV-1 Gag 15-mer peptides at roughly 1 ug per peptide per mL were used. CD40L/CD69 double-negative CD45RO-high memory CD4+ T cells were collected. No cognate antigen is known for these TCRs. This was the immunoSEQ version 4 assay in survey mode. The method was immunoSEQ multiplex PCR; TCRdb's version includes in-frame clones alone and lacks a portion of them. The table lists around 30,000 clones, roughly four fifths of them singletons. Source: CD4+ T cells sorted from PBMCs after approximately 20-hour stimulation, taken from a patient who received antiretroviral therapy. All receptors derive from an adult woman with HIV who was CMV-seropositive.

For the CDR3, the DNA is TGTGCCAGCACCAACCCGGGGTTGGATGGCTACACCTTC. It yields the protein CASTNPGLDGYTF. This chain joins TRBV28 and TRBJ1-2; D gene ambiguous. Germline values: CDR1 MDHEN, CDR2 SYDVKM. V lost 7 bases, J lost 6 bases, and 15 bases lay in between. CDR3 length: 13 residues.

This chain uses TRBV5-8 with TRBJ1-2, with 8 bases matching TRBD1. The germline V gene has CDR1 SGHTS and CDR2 YDEGEE. Trimming cost V 5 bases and J 4 bases; bases outside gene matches: 4. The CDR3 totals 13 residues. The CDR3 nucleotides are TGTGCCAGCAGGACAGGGGTGCCCTATGGCTACACCTTC. Protein: CASRTGVPYGYTF.

This chain uses TRBV7-6 with TRBJ2-3, with D tentatively TRBD2 (5 bases). CDR1 is SGHVS and CDR2 is FNYEAQ in the germline V gene. The CDR3 is 15 amino acids. V lost 4 bases and J 1 base, leaving 12 bases between the germline ends. The CDR3 sequence: CASSSRARGTDTQYF. In DNA, the CDR3 is TGTGCCAGCAGCTCGAGGGCTAGGGGCACAGATACGCAGTATTTT.

This clone occurred a few times. The junction differs from germline at one of its ends, possibly a read error. The chain has TRBV29-1 and TRBJ1-1; D might be TRBD1 (5 bases). The germline V gene has CDR1 SQVTM and CDR2 ANQGSEA. This CDR3 contains 12 residues. The CDR3 nucleotides read TGCAGCTTTGAGGGGAGGACCACTGAAGCTTTCTTT. It codes for CSFEGRTTEAFF.

The V gene is TRBV2, the J gene TRBJ1-1, with TRBD1 identical over 7 bases. The CDR3 runs to 13 residues. CDR1 SNHLY and CDR2 FYNNEI come from the germline V gene. The ends lost 7 bases at V and 2 bases at J; junction bases unmatched: 4. The CDR3 here is CASINRGNTEAFF. DNA of the CDR3: TGTGCCAGCATTAACAGGGGCAACACTGAAGCTTTCTTT. The full variable domain, with the rest looked up from reference TRBV2 and TRBJ1-1, is EPEVTQTPSHQVTQMGQEVILRCVPISNHLYFYWYRQILGQKVEFLVSFYNNEISEKSEIFDDQFSVERPDGSNFTLKIRSTKLEDSAMYFCASINRGNTEAFFGQGTRLTVV.

V gene TRBV7-2 combines with J gene TRBJ2-1, with 7 nucleotides matching TRBD2. The V segment lost 0 bases and the J segment 4 bases; nucleotides outside the gene matches: 3. The CDR3 consists of 15 residues. Per germline, CDR1 SGHTA and CDR2 FQGNSA. The CDR3 DNA reads TGTGCCAGCAGCTTAGCGGGGGGGATGTACAATGAGCAGTTCTTC. Translating gives CASSLAGGMYNEQFF.

The chain carries TRBV19 and TRBJ1-1, with 9 positions matching TRBD1. The CDR3 contains 13 residues. Germline V gene data show CDR1 as LNHDA and CDR2 as SQIVND (reference sequence). J lost 8 bases, V lost 5 bases, and 6 bases had no gene match. This CDR3 reads CASSVGTGLEAFF. The CDR3 DNA sequence: TGTGCCAGTAGTGTCGGGACAGGGCTCGAAGCTTTCTTT.

There are a few counts of this clone. Here the CDR3 DNA reads TGTGCCAGCAGCCAATCGGGGACTAGCGTAGGTACGCAGTATTTT. Translated: CASSQSGTSVGTQYF. This chain connects TRBV3-1 (or the pseudogene TRBV3-2) to TRBJ2-3; 10 nucleotides match TRBD2. The ends lost 2 bases at V and 8 bases at J; junction bases unmatched: 7. Germline V gene lookup returns CDR1 LGHDT and CDR2 YNNKEL (reference sequence). This CDR3 region has 15 residues.

V usage is TRBV3-1 (or the pseudogene TRBV3-2) and J usage is TRBJ1-3; TRBD1 might be the D (5 bases). This CDR3 region has 16 residues. Per the germline V gene, CDR1 is LGHDT and CDR2 is YNNKEL (reference sequence). The V and J ends lost 1 base and 2 bases respectively, with 12 bases between them. DNA of the CDR3: TGTGCCAGCAGCCAAGCAAAAACAGGAGCTGGAAACACCATATATTTT. This encodes CASSQAKTGAGNTIYF.

The rearrangement joins TRBV2 to TRBJ1-5, with D unclear. CDR1 is SNHLY, CDR2 FYNNEI, per germline. V lost 0 bases, J lost 2 bases, and 8 bases lay in between. The CDR3 runs to 15 residues. CDR3 coding DNA: TGTGCCAGCAGTGAAGCCGAAATCGGCAATCAGCCCCAGCATTTT. Translating gives CASSEAEIGNQPQHF.

The chain couples TRBV6-1 to TRBJ2-2; D is uncertain. Germline V lookup: CDR1 MNHNS, CDR2 SASEGT. V was pared by 5 bases and J by 6 bases, with 10 bases between. This CDR3 has 13 amino acids. CDR3 amino acids: CASSPSWAGELFF. The CDR3 DNA is TGTGCCAGCAGTCCCTCTTGGGCCGGGGAGCTGTTTTTT.

This chain joins TRBV5-5 and TRBJ1-2, with 7 bases fitting TRBD1. V shed 4 bases and J 5 bases; nucleotides not matched to a gene: 8. Germline V lookup: CDR1 SGHKS, CDR2 YYEKEE (reference sequence). The CDR3 is made up of 14 amino acids. The CDR3 loop is CASSPNRQGYGYTF. DNA for the CDR3: TGTGCCAGCAGCCCAAATCGACAGGGATATGGCTACACCTTC.

The genes are TRBV15 and TRBJ2-3; no reliable D call. Germline V gene data show CDR1 as LNHNV and CDR2 as YYDKDF (reference sequence). Trimming left V 6 bases short and J 1 base short, with 8 bases between. This CDR3 is built from 13 residues. The CDR3 sequence is CATRTSRTDTQYF. CDR3 sequence (DNA): TGTGCCACCAGGACTTCCCGCACAGATACGCAGTATTTT.

The rearrangement links TRBV2 to TRBJ2-3; a possible D gene is TRBD2 (6 bases). Trimming stripped 4 bases from V and 1 base from J, with 18 bases between. CDR3 length: 17 amino acids. Looked up from germline, CDR1 is SNHLY and CDR2 is FYNNEI. The CDR3 DNA sequence: TGTGCCAGCAGTGCCGGGAGAAGGGCTTTAGGCACAGATACGCAGTATTTT. As protein: CASSAGRRALGTDTQYF.

Comments on this clone: The same CDR3 arises from other DNA sequences in this sample as well. The rearrangement joins TRBV7-6 to TRBJ1-1, with 10 positions matching TRBD1. The germline gives CDR1 SGHVS, CDR2 FNYEAQ. The CDR3 contains 14 residues. V shed 3 bases, J shed 3 bases, and the junction held 1 base outside the gene matches. DNA of the CDR3: TGTGCCAGCAGCTTGGGGACAGGGGACACTGAAGCTTTCTTT. Amino acids: CASSLGTGDTEAFF.

This clone appeared a single time. This rearrangement joins TRBV10-3 to TRBJ2-2; the D gene is possibly TRBD2 (5 bases). Trimming shortened V by 9 bases and J by 7 bases, and 9 bases separated the two germline ends. Germline CDR1 and CDR2: ENHRY and SYGVKD. This CDR3 comprises 11 residues. The CDR3 loop reads CAIRGSGELFF. The DNA for the CDR3 is TGTGCCATTCGGGGAAGCGGGGAGCTGTTTTTT.

The V gene is TRBV7-2, the J gene TRBJ2-1, with D uncertain. From germline, CDR1 is SGHTA and CDR2 FQGNSA. The CDR3 contains 14 residues. V was shortened by 5 bases and J by 5 bases, with 13 bases between the two germline ends. The chain's CDR3 is CASSTVDGHNEQFF. CDR3 DNA: TGTGCCAGCAGCACCGTTGACGGCCACAATGAGCAGTTCTTC.

The J gene is TRBJ1-2, the V gene TRBV19; 8 nucleotides align to TRBD1. The CDR3 totals 13 residues. The trim removed 5 bases at V and 4 bases at J, leaving 3 bases unmatched. Germline CDR1 and CDR2: LNHDA and SQIVND (reference sequence). CDR3 DNA sequence: TGTGCCAGTAGTGACAGGGGCGGCTATGGCTACACCTTC. Translated, it gives CASSDRGGYGYTF.

The rearrangement uses TRBV7-9 and TRBJ2-3; 7 bases align to TRBD2. Germline V gene sequence: CDR1 SEHNR, CDR2 FQNEAQ (reference sequence). The CDR3 totals 17 residues. After removal of 7 bases from V and 5 bases from J, the junction contained 18 bases not matched to a gene. The CDR3 is CASNPEVGAGVLDTQYF. The CDR3 nucleotides are TGTGCCAGCAACCCCGAGGTCGGGGCGGGAGTTTTAGATACGCAGTATTTT. Based on the CDR3 plus reference TRBV7-9 and TRBJ2-3, the full variable domain is DTGVSQNPRHKITKRGQNVTFRCDPISEHNRLYWYRQTLGQGPEFLTYFQNEAQLEKSRLLSDRFSAERPKGSFSTLEIQRTEQGDSAMYLCASNPEVGAGVLDTQYFGPGTRLTVL.

The V call is TRBV5-6, the J call TRBJ2-3, with 11 bases aligning to TRBD2. Trimming cost V 3 bases and J 7 bases; bases outside gene matches: 10. This CDR3 spans 16 amino acids. Germline V CDR1 and CDR2: SGHDT, YYEEEE. The chain's CDR3 is CASSSITSGREYTQYF. The CDR3 DNA follows: TGTGCCAGCAGCTCTATAACTAGCGGGAGAGAATATACGCAGTATTTT.

This clone came up a few times. CDR3 residues: CATSDSPGATDTQYF. The CDR3 DNA is TGTGCCACCAGTGATTCTCCGGGGGCCACAGATACGCAGTATTTT. The chain links TRBV24-1 to TRBJ2-3; the D call may be TRBD1 or TRBD2 (6 bases each). The germline CDR1 and CDR2 sequences are KGHDR and SFDVKD. Trimming took 2 bases from V and 2 from J, leaving 10 bases between them. The CDR3 extends over 15 amino acids.